Each of the 20 T cell receptor beta chains below was sequenced from the same sample in a study of cytomegalovirus exposure and HLA in healthy donors. The PCR used 60 Vbeta and 13 Jbeta primers. Only in-frame clones appear in the TCRdb table, and some are missing; sequencing was by immunoSEQ multiplex PCR. The top ten hold approximately 10% of the sample, which has roughly 150,000 clones, about 77% seen once. The sequenced sample was PBMCs. The receptor set was obtained from a man between 18 and 35 years old in good health and CMV-seropositive.

This clone was counted ten times or more. This chain connects TRBV6-5 to TRBJ2-3, with D tentatively TRBD1 (6 bases). CDR3 length: 15 residues. V dropped 6 bases and J dropped 2 bases, with 15 bases sitting between them. Per germline, CDR1 MNHEY and CDR2 SVGAGI. The CDR3 loop is CASRGEGVLTDTQYF. The DNA of the CDR3 is TGTGCCAGCAGGGGTGAGGGGGTGCTCACAGATACGCAGTATTTT.

The chain combines TRBV5-1 with TRBJ2-7; 7 nucleotides align to TRBD1. This CDR3 is 14 amino acids long. In germline, CDR1 is SGHRS, CDR2 YFSETQ. Unmatched junction bases numbered 10, after V lost 4 bases and J lost 6 bases. The CDR3 here is CASSLGDRAFEQYF. The CDR3 bases are TGCGCCAGCAGCCTGGGAGACAGGGCTTTCGAGCAGTACTTC.

The V gene is TRBV2, the J gene TRBJ2-7; TRBD2 matches at 7 bases. Germline V CDR1 and CDR2: SNHLY, FYNNEI. The CDR3 consists of 14 residues. Trimming at V came to 3 bases and at J to 2 bases, leaving 4 bases not matched to a gene. CDR3 protein: CASSDVSGTYEQYF. CDR3 DNA: TGTGCCAGCAGTGACGTCAGCGGGACCTACGAGCAGTACTTC.

A single count supports this clone. J is TRBJ2-1 and V is TRBV6-5, with TRBD1 matching 8 bases. Germline CDR1 and CDR2: MNHEY and SVGAGI. This CDR3 is 12 amino acids long. Unmatched junction bases numbered 7, after V lost 10 bases and J lost 8 bases. The CDR3 loop reads CATTGGRHEQFF. The CDR3 nucleotides are TGTGCCACCACAGGGGGACGGCATGAGCAGTTCTTC.

The V gene is TRBV5-1, the J gene TRBJ1-2; D possibly corresponds to TRBD1 (5 bases). The ends were cut back, 0 bases at V and 5 bases at J, with 11 bases in the middle. Germline V lookup: CDR1 SGHRS, CDR2 YFSETQ. The CDR3 spans 14 residues. The CDR3 DNA sequence: TGCGCCAGCAGCTTGGGTCAGGGCGGATATGGCTACACCTTC. Its protein is CASSLGQGGYGYTF. The complete variable domain, with remaining parts taken from reference TRBV5-1 and TRBJ1-2, reads KAGVTQTPRYLIKTRGQQVTLSCSPISGHRSVSWYQQTPGQGLQFLFEYFSETQRNKGNFPGRFSGRQFSNSRSEMNVSTLELGDSALYLCASSLGQGGYGYTFGSGTRLTVV.

The chain employs TRBV28 and TRBJ1-1; D is perhaps TRBD1 (5 bases). The CDR3 has 15 amino acids. Trimming pared 6 bases from V and 4 bases from J, leaving 18 bases between. Germline-derived CDR1 and CDR2 are MDHEN and SYDVKM. The DNA for the CDR3 is TGTGCCAGCAGCCAACTCGGCGGGGGAGGCACTGAAGCTTTCTTT. Protein sequence: CASSQLGGGGTEAFF. Complete variable domain (other parts from reference TRBV28 and TRBJ1-1): DVKVTQSSRYLVKRTGEKVFLECVQDMDHENMFWYRQDPGLGLRLIYFSYDVKMKEKGDIPEGYSVSREKKERFSLILESASTNQTSMYLCASSQLGGGGTEAFFGQGTRLTVV.

CDR3 sequence reads: CAIRGANTEAFF. DNA of the CDR3: TGTGCCATCAGGGGCGCGAACACTGAAGCTTTCTTT. The chain recombines TRBV10-3 with TRBJ1-1; D is ambiguous. Germline V CDR1 and CDR2: ENHRY, SYGVKD. V was pared by 6 bases and J by 1 base, with 6 bases between. The CDR3 contains 12 residues.

The rearrangement joins TRBV5-6 to TRBJ2-3, with D tentatively TRBD2 (5 bases). V lost 5 bases to trimming and J lost 4 bases, with 14 bases between them. This CDR3 comprises 14 residues. Germline V gene data show CDR1 as SGHDT and CDR2 as YYEEEE. The DNA for the CDR3 is TGTGCCAGCAGGAGGGATTCTTCGGCAGATACGCAGTATTTT. Protein product: CASRRDSSADTQYF.

This clone was detected only once. The rearrangement uses TRBV18 and TRBJ2-3, with a weak D call TRBD2 (6 bases). CDR1 and CDR2 (germline): KGHSH, LQKENI. The CDR3 extends over 13 amino acids. Trimming stripped 8 bases from V and 4 bases from J, with 13 bases between. DNA for the CDR3: TGTGCCAGCCTGGAGGGCGGGCCAGATACGCAGTATTTT. It translates to CASLEGGPDTQYF.

V is TRBV23-1 and J is TRBJ1-2; 7 nucleotides align to TRBD1. TRBV23-1 is noted as an ORF with a role that remains uncertain. V shed 4 bases, J shed 6 bases, and the junction held 20 bases outside the gene matches. This CDR3 has 18 amino acids. The DNA of the CDR3 is TGCGCCAGCAGTCGCTCAACAAGCGTCTTTTGGGACAGAGATGGCTACACCTTC. It codes for CASSRSTSVFWDRDGYTF.

The V and J genes are TRBV18 and TRBJ2-1; D ambiguous. Looked up from germline, CDR1 is KGHSH and CDR2 is LQKENI. The CDR3 has 16 amino acids. Trimming removed 3 bases at V and 7 bases at J, with 19 bases between. CDR3 loop: CASSPSERARRNEQFF. CDR3 nucleotides: TGTGCCAGCTCACCGTCGGAGAGAGCCAGAAGGAATGAGCAGTTCTTC.

V is TRBV9 and J is TRBJ2-3; D possibly corresponds to TRBD2 (7 bases). CDR1 is SGDLS and CDR2 is YYNGEE in the germline V gene. V was trimmed by 0 bases and J by 4 bases, leaving 15 bases between them. The CDR3 is 16 residues long. The CDR3 loop is CASSVERGGDSDTQYF. CDR3 sequence (DNA): TGTGCCAGCAGCGTAGAGAGGGGGGGGGATTCAGATACGCAGTATTTT.

The gene calls are TRBV6-4 and TRBJ2-3, with 7 bases fitting TRBD2. This CDR3 has 15 residues. V shed 3 bases and J 3 bases; nucleotides not matched to a gene: 6. CDR1 is MRHNA, CDR2 SNTAGT, per germline. The CDR3 nucleotides are TGTGCCAGCAGTGATGGAGTGGGGGGGACAGATACGCAGTATTTT. Translating gives CASSDGVGGTDTQYF.

V usage is TRBV19 and J usage is TRBJ1-1, with a tentative D call TRBD1 (6 bases). V lost 10 bases to trimming and J lost 5 bases, with 20 bases between them. This CDR3 comprises 14 residues. CDR1 is LNHDA and CDR2 is SQIVND in the germline V gene (reference sequence). Written as DNA, the CDR3 is TGTGCCACTTCCTCTATTTCAGGGGTAACTGAAGCTTTCTTT. It is translated as CATSSISGVTEAFF.

The J gene is TRBJ2-7, the V gene TRBV15, with 9 positions matching TRBD1. The CDR3 contains 14 residues. Germline loops: CDR1 LNHNV, CDR2 YYDKDF (reference sequence). Trimming cost V 5 bases and J 7 bases; bases outside gene matches: 9. The CDR3 bases are TGTGCCACCAGCTCCCCGGGACAGGGTGGAGAGCAGTACTTC. This gives the protein CATSSPGQGGEQYF.

This CDR3 reads CASSIQGASEKLFF. The DNA for the CDR3 is TGTGCCAGTAGTATACAGGGGGCGAGTGAAAAACTGTTTTTT. The V call is TRBV19, the J call TRBJ1-4, with 8 bases lining up with TRBD1. This CDR3 has 14 residues. The junction had 3 bases not matched to a gene; V was cut back by 2 bases and J by 7 bases. The V gene's germline CDR1 is LNHDA and CDR2 SQIVND (reference sequence).

The chain couples TRBV2 to TRBJ2-7; D might be TRBD1 (6 bases). The V and J ends lost 4 bases and 7 bases respectively, with 17 bases between them. The CDR3 loop spans 14 amino acids. Germline CDR1 is SNHLY and CDR2 is FYNNEI. The CDR3 reads CASSGRQEPEEQYF. The DNA of the CDR3 is TGTGCCAGCAGTGGAAGACAGGAACCAGAGGAGCAGTACTTC. The full variable domain, with the rest looked up from reference TRBV2 and TRBJ2-7, is EPEVTQTPSHQVTQMGQEVILRCVPISNHLYFYWYRQILGQKVEFLVSFYNNEISEKSEIFDDQFSVERPDGSNFTLKIRSTKLEDSAMYFCASSGRQEPEEQYFGPGTRLTVT.

The chain carries TRBV7-9 and TRBJ1-1, with D tentatively TRBD1 (5 bases). V was trimmed by 4 bases and J by 1 base, leaving 10 bases between them. Germline CDR1 is SEHNR and CDR2 is FQNEAQ (reference sequence). This CDR3 is 14 amino acids long. The chain's CDR3 is CASSSPTGNTEAFF. For the CDR3, the DNA is TGTGCCAGCAGCTCCCCAACAGGGAACACTGAAGCTTTCTTT.

This clone was detected a few times. V is TRBV2 and J is TRBJ2-7; no definite D call. V was pared by 5 bases and J by 10 bases, with 15 bases between. The CDR3 consists of 12 residues. The germline gives CDR1 SNHLY, CDR2 FYNNEI. CDR3 DNA sequence: TGTGCCAGCAGTAGTCGGCCGGGTGATCAGTACTTC. It specifies CASSSRPGDQYF.

This chain connects TRBV4-3 to TRBJ2-5; 8 nucleotides line up with TRBD2. The CDR3 runs 17 residues. V shed 0 bases, J shed 6 bases, and the junction held 12 bases outside the gene matches. In germline, CDR1 is LGHNA, CDR2 YSLEER. The CDR3 protein is CASSQDYRTSHGKTQYF. The CDR3 nucleotides read TGCGCCAGCAGCCAAGATTACCGGACTAGCCATGGGAAGACCCAGTACTTC.